This T cell receptor beta chain emerged from a study of a mutant IDH1 vaccine in newly diagnosed glioma. About the research overall: Treatment recipients were approximately 62% male and about 40% female, and their mean age was roughly 40 years. Antecedent treatment encompassed radiotherapy, temozolomide, or their combination; the majority received both.

This CDR3 is 16 amino acids long. Trimming removed 0 bases from V and 3 bases from J; junction bases left unmatched: 3. Germline-derived CDR1 and CDR2 are SEHNR and FQNEAQ (reference sequence). This clone was detected only once. Using immunoSEQ multiplex PCR, the repertoire was profiled, and TCRdb retains in-frame clones only, with some absent. Here the sample spans 60,000 to 85,000 clones, 75% to 85% being singletons. Time point indicated: baseline, week 1 (first vaccination visit). Specified treatment: pre-vaccination baseline after standard-of-care therapy. The clonotype originates from a man aged 50 to 60 with glioma. The sequencing here drew on PBMCs, taken from a glioma patient treated with radiotherapy, temozolomide or both. The chain recombines TRBV7-9 with TRBJ2-3, with 10 nucleotides matching TRBD2. The chain's CDR3 is CASSLAVAGGTDTQYF. Written as DNA, the CDR3 is TGTGCCAGCAGCTTAGCGGTAGCGGGGGGTACAGATACGCAGTATTTT.